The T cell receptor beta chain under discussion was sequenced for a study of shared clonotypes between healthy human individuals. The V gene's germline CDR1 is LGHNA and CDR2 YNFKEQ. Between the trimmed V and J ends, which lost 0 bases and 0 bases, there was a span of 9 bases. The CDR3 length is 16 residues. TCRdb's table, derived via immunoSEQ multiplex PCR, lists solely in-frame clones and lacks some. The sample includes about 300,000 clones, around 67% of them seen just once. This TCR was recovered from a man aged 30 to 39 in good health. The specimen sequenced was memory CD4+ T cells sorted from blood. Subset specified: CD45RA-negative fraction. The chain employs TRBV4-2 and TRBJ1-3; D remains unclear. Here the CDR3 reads CASSQDQQNSGNTIYF. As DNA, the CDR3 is TGTGCCAGCAGCCAAGATCAGCAGAACTCTGGAAACACCATATATTTT.